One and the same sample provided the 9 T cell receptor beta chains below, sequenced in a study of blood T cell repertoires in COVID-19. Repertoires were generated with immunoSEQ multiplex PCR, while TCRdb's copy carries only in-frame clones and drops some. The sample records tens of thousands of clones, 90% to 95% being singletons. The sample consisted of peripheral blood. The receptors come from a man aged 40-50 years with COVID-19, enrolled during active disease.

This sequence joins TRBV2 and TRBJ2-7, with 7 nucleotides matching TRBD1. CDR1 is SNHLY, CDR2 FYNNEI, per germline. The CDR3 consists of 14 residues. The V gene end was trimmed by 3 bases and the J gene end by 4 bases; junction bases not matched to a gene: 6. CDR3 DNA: TGTGCCAGCAGTGACCGACAGGGTTGGTACGAGCAGTACTTC. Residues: CASSDRQGWYEQYF.

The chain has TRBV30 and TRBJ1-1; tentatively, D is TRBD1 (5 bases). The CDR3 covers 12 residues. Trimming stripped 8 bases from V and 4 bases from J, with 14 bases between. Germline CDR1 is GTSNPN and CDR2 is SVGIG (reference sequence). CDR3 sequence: CAGAGQVTEAFF. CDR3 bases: TGTGCCGGCGCCGGACAAGTCACTGAAGCTTTCTTT. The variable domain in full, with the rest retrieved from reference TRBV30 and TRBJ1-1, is SQTIHQWPATLVQPVGSPLSLECTVEGTSNPNLYWYRQAAGRGLQLLFYSVGIGQISSEVPQNLSASRPQDRQFILSSKKLLLSDSGFYLCAGAGQVTEAFFGQGTRLTVV.

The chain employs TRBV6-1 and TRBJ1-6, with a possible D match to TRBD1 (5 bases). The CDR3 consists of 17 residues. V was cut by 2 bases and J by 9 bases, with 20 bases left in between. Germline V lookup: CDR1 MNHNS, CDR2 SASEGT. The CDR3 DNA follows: TGTGCCAGCAGTGAATCGGCAGGGAGGGTTGCTAGTTCACCCCTCCACTTT. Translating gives CASSESAGRVASSPLHF.

The CDR3 loop reads CAWSVQGARRGYTF. In nucleotides, the CDR3 is TGTGCCTGGAGTGTACAGGGGGCTCGGCGAGGCTACACCTTC. The gene calls are TRBV30 and TRBJ1-2, with 9 bases identical to TRBD1. The junction had 7 bases not matched to a gene; V was cut back by 0 bases and J by 8 bases. CDR1 is GTSNPN and CDR2 is SVGIG in the germline V gene (reference sequence). The CDR3 is made up of 14 amino acids.

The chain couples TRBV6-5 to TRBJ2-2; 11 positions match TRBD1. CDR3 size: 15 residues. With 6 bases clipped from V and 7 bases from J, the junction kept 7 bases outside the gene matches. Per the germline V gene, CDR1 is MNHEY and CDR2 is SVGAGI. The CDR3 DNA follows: TGTGCCAGCAGAGGACAGGGGGCCCTAAACGGGGAGCTGTTTTTT. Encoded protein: CASRGQGALNGELFF.

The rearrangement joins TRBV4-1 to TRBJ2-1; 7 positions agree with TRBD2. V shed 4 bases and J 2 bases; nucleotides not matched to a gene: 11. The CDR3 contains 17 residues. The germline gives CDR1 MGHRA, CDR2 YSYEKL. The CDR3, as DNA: TGCGCCAGCAGCCTTCGTACACTAGCGATGCCCTACAATGAGCAGTTCTTC. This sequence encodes CASSLRTLAMPYNEQFF.

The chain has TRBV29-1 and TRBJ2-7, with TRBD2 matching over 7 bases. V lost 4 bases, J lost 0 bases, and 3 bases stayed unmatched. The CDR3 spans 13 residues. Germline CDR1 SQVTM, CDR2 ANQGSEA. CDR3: CSVGEGLSYEQYF. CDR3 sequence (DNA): TGCAGCGTTGGGGAGGGGCTCTCCTACGAGCAGTACTTC.

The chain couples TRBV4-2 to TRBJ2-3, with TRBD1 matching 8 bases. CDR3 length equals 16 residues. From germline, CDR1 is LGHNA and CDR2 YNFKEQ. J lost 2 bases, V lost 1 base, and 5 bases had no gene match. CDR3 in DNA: TGTGCCAGCAGCCAAGTAGGACAGGGTTTCACAGATACGCAGTATTTT. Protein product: CASSQVGQGFTDTQYF.

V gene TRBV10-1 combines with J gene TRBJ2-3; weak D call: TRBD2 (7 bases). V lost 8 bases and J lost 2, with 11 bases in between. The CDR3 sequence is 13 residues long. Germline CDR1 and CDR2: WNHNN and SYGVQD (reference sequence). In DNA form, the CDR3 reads TGCGCCAGCCCGGGGGGCCCCACAGATACGCAGTATTTT. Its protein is CASPGGPTDTQYF.